This T cell receptor (beta chain) is drawn from a study of regulatory T cells in long-lasting Graves disease. This clonotype appeared many times. V lost 5 bases, J lost 3 bases, and 13 bases lay in between. Germline V gene sequence: CDR1 SEHNR, CDR2 FQNEAQ (reference sequence). The CDR3 length is 14 residues. Time point meaning: newly diagnosed GD, antithyroid drugs for less than 3 months. TCR sequences were obtained from RNA taken from PBMCs. A blood draw put about 8.2 milliliters of peripheral blood into EDTA tubes. Sequencing libraries for TCR beta were prepared with iRepertoire HTBI primers and Arm-PCR of CDR3 regions. TCRdb redid the calling of the multiplex PCR reads with MiXCR, one entry per CDR3 protein. This repertoire shows approximately 360,000 distinct CDR3 sequences, over 9.5% found once; its top ten account for 15% to 20%. This same sample was also taken into another study, of T cells in Graves' hyperthyroidism and ophthalmopathy. This second study says: An initial round of RT-PCR targeting the TCR CDR3 relied on the HTBI primer set.

The V call is TRBV7-9, the J call TRBJ1-1, with unresolved D. The TCR was taken from a woman between 18 and 29 years old with Graves disease. This specimen was peripheral blood mononuclear cells (PBMCs), taken at new diagnosis, from a patient treated with antithyroid drugs. The CDR3 is CASSPDGEHTEAFF. CDR3 in DNA: TGTGCCAGCAGCCCCGATGGGGAACACACTGAAGCTTTCTTT.